Listed here are 4 T cell receptor beta chains from one sample, sequenced in a study of shared clonotypes between healthy human individuals. Libraries were prepared by immunoSEQ multiplex PCR; TCRdb keeps only in-frame clonotypes and omits some of them. Altogether about 2.3 million clones are present, about 92% being singletons, with the ten largest covering 0.35% to 0.45%. Sample: naive CD4+ T cells from PBMCs. This sample's subset: CD45RA+ positively selected. All receptors derive from a man aged 18 to 29 in good health. Some clones in this sample may be carry-over from other donors' samples.

Of note for this clone: Other nucleotide sequences in the sample specify the same CDR3. This chain uses TRBV5-1 with TRBJ1-5; TRBD1 is a possible D gene (6 bases). The V end was cut by 2 bases, the J end by 0 bases, with 9 bases between. This CDR3 is 15 amino acids long. Germline V gives CDR1 SGHRS, CDR2 YFSETQ. DNA of the CDR3: TGCGCCAGCAGCTTAACAGGGAATAGCAATCAGCCCCAGCATTTT. Amino acids: CASSLTGNSNQPQHF.

This chain links TRBV6-6 with TRBJ2-7, with unresolved D. CDR1 is MNHNY, CDR2 SVGAGI, per germline (reference sequence). With 6 bases removed from V and 5 bases from J, the gap between germline ends came to 23 bases. The CDR3 runs 16 residues. The CDR3 loop reads CASSYTFVYQNHEQYF. As DNA, the CDR3 is TGTGCCAGCAGCTACACTTTTGTCTACCAAAACCACGAGCAGTACTTC.

CDR3 loop: CASSVRQVYGYTF. In DNA, the CDR3 is TGTGCCAGCAGTGTAAGACAGGTCTATGGCTACACCTTC. This chain links TRBV2 with TRBJ1-2; a possible D gene is TRBD1 (6 bases). Germline values: CDR1 SNHLY, CDR2 FYNNEI. V lost 4 bases to trimming and J lost 4 bases, with 10 bases between them. The CDR3 runs to 13 residues. Based on the CDR3 plus reference TRBV2 and TRBJ1-2, the full variable domain is EPEVTQTPSHQVTQMGQEVILRCVPISNHLYFYWYRQILGQKVEFLVSFYNNEISEKSEIFDDQFSVERPDGSNFTLKIRSTKLEDSAMYFCASSVRQVYGYTFGSGTRLTVV.

The rearrangement uses TRBV15 and TRBJ2-1; TRBD2 matches 9 bases. The CDR3 runs 16 residues. V was clipped by 3 bases and J by 1 base; unmatched bases: 4. Per germline, CDR1 LNHNV and CDR2 YYDKDF (reference sequence). The CDR3 loop reads CATSSSGRGSYNEQFF. The CDR3 coding sequence is TGTGCCACCAGCAGTAGCGGGAGAGGTTCCTACAATGAGCAGTTCTTC.